In this sample, the clone carrying this T cell receptor (beta chain) turned up a few times. What it binds is unknown. As every portion of the isolated RNA was reverse transcribed, the sequencing read expressed TCRB transcripts. TCRdb keeps only in-frame clones here, not all; method: immunoSEQ multiplex PCR. The sample lists about 240,000 clones; approximately 14% were seen once. Sorting with CD45RO/CCR7/CD25/CD127/CD95/CD27 yielded naive, central memory, regulatory and stem-like memory CD4+ cells. Sorted cells reached over 95% purity in every population. The sample comes from a study of beta chain features in type 1 diabetes. Study-wide context: In age, gender and cell yields, patients were similar to healthy donors.

Study-wide findings and caveats: A pattern of fewer insertions and more deletions at VDJ junctions was seen in type 1 diabetes patients. All four CD4+ subsets of Type 1 diabetes patients contained TCRB CDR3s that were moderately but significantly shorter.

The CDR3 is 14 residues long. With 8 bases removed from V and 0 bases from J, the gap between germline ends came to 12 bases. CDR1 is SGHRS, CDR2 YFSETQ, per germline. The sample taken for sequencing was naive CD4+ T cells from blood. This chain links TRBV5-1 with TRBJ2-1, with a weak D call TRBD2 (5 bases). The sequence was obtained from a man aged 25-45 years with type 1 diabetes. The CDR3 DNA reads as TGCGCCAGTTCCCGTACTAGCTCCTACAATGAGCAGTTCTTC. It is translated as CASSRTSSYNEQFF.